This entry concerns a single T cell receptor (beta chain). The sample originates from a study of blood T cell repertoires in COVID-19. About the study: T cells, B-cell-depleted T cells, or PBMCs provided the cDNA or gDNA that served as material.

This CDR3 has 13 amino acids. With 6 bases clipped from V and 12 bases from J, the junction kept 8 bases outside the gene matches. CDR1 and CDR2 from the germline V gene are SNHLY and FYNNEI. Here immunoSEQ multiplex PCR was the method, and the copy in TCRdb shows in-frame clones only, minus some. The sample has about 150,000 clones; 75% to 90% are singletons. The TCR was taken from a man in his 60s with acute or convalescent COVID-19. The V call is TRBV2, the J call TRBJ2-7; TRBD2 agrees at 13 bases. Source material: peripheral blood. DNA for the CDR3: TGTGCCAGCAGAGCTACTAGCGGGGGGGCCGGGTACTTC. As protein: CASRATSGGAGYF.